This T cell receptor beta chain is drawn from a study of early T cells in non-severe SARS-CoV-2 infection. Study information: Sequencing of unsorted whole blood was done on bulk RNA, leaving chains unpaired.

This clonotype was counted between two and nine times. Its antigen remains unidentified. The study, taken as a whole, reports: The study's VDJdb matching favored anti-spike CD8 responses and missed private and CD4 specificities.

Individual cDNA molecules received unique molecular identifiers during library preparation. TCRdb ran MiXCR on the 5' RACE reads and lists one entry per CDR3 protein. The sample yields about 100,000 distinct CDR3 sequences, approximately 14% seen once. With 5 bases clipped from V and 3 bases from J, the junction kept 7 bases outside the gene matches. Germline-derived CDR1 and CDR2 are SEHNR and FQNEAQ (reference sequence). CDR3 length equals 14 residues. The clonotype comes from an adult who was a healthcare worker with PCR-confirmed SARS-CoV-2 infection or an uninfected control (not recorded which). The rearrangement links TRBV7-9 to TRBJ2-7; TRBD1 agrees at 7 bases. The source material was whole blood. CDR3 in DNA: TGTGCCAGCAGCAAAGGGACAGTTAACTACGAGCAGTACTTC. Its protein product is CASSKGTVNYEQYF.